A single sample is the source of the 21 T cell receptor beta chains below, sequenced in a study of Graves' ophthalmopathy and Graves' hyperthyroidism. The authors amplified TCR beta CDR3 regions from RNA transcripts. HTBI primers primed a first-round RT-PCR, and a second-round multiplex PCR followed. TCRdb re-derived calls from the multiplex PCR reads in MiXCR, one entry per CDR3 protein. This table holds 650,000 to 900,000 distinct CDR3 sequences, roughly two fifths found once. The sequenced material came from peripheral blood. The receptors derive from an adult man with Graves' ophthalmopathy.

This clonotype was recorded only once. V is TRBV7-6 and J is TRBJ2-6; no definite D call. V lost 6 bases and J 4 bases, leaving 13 bases between the germline ends. The CDR3 sequence is 15 residues long. Looked up from germline, CDR1 is SGHVS and CDR2 is FNYEAQ. CDR3 protein: CASRVGTAGANVLTF. The CDR3 DNA sequence: TGTGCCAGCAGGGTAGGAACAGCCGGGGCCAACGTCCTGACTTTC.

The CDR3 here is CASSQVMGRPGSSTEAFF. The CDR3, as DNA: TGTGCCAGCAGCCAAGTTATGGGCAGACCCGGGTCAAGCACTGAAGCTTTCTTT. The chain joins TRBV11-2 to TRBJ1-1, with unresolved D. This CDR3 has 18 amino acids. Trimming stripped 5 bases from V and 4 bases from J, with 26 bases between. The germline gives CDR1 SGHAT, CDR2 FQNNGV.

A note on this clonotype: The junction does not match germline at one end; this may be a read error. This chain joins TRBV15 and TRBJ2-7; no definite D call. Germline values: CDR1 LNHNV, CDR2 YYDKDF (reference sequence). CDR3 length: 15 residues. The CDR3 DNA follows: TGTGCCACCTGTATCACCAGGAGTCAAGGCTACGAGCAATACTTC. Protein: CATCITRSQGYEQYF.

The chain combines TRBV2 with TRBJ2-7; 10 nucleotides align to TRBD1. With V trimmed by 8 bases and J by 4 bases, 5 bases remained unmatched. The CDR3 sequence is 13 residues long. Germline V CDR1 and CDR2: SNHLY, FYNNEI. The chain's CDR3 is CASLPGQGYEQYF. CDR3 DNA: TGTGCCAGCTTACCGGGACAGGGGTACGAGCAGTACTTC. The variable domain in full, completed from reference TRBV2 and TRBJ2-7, reads EPEVTQTPSHQVTQMGQEVILRCVPISNHLYFYWYRQILGQKVEFLVSFYNNEISEKSEIFDDQFSVERPDGSNFTLKIRSTKLEDSAMYFCASLPGQGYEQYFGPGTRLTVT.

The rearrangement uses TRBV20-1 and TRBJ1-1; tentative D call: TRBD1 (6 bases). The CDR3 is 13 amino acids. Germline values: CDR1 DFQATT, CDR2 SNEGSKA (reference sequence). The V and J ends lost 5 bases and 4 bases respectively, with 14 bases between them. The CDR3 DNA sequence: TGCAGTGCTCTGGACAGTCTTGGCACTGAAGCTTTCTTT. Its protein is CSALDSLGTEAFF.

J is TRBJ1-1 and V is TRBV11-1, with 10 bases aligning to TRBD1. There are 12 residues in the CDR3. CDR1 and CDR2 (germline): SGHAT, FQDESV (reference sequence). The CDR3 region has the DNA TGTGCGTCAGACAGGGGGCTCACTGAAGCTTTCTTT. It specifies CASDRGLTEAFF.

This clonotype was seen many times. The chain joins TRBV7-2 to TRBJ2-5, with a possible D match to TRBD2 (6 bases). The CDR3 runs to 14 residues. The V end was cut by 1 base, the J end by 4 bases, with 10 bases between. Germline V gene data show CDR1 as SGHTA and CDR2 as FQGNSA. CDR3 nucleotide sequence: TGTGCCAGCAGCTTAGAACCCGGGGGAGAGACCCAGTACTTC. It codes for CASSLEPGGETQYF.

The rearrangement uses TRBV6-4 and TRBJ1-2, with TRBD1 matching over 8 bases. This CDR3 is 18 amino acids long. Germline V gene lookup returns CDR1 MRHNA and CDR2 SNTAGT. Trimming at V came to 5 bases and at J to 7 bases, leaving 21 bases not matched to a gene. The CDR3 bases are TGTGCCAGCAGTTACGGGGCAGGGGGCGGATTGCAAGAGTTTGGCTACACCTTC. It encodes CASSYGAGGGLQEFGYTF.

On this clonotype itself: A much bigger clone sits one base away, suggesting this may be a read error. The J gene is TRBJ1-1, the V gene TRBV29-1, with TRBD1 matching 7 bases. V trimming: 4 bases; J trimming: 5 bases; junction bases outside the gene matches: 10. CDR3 length: 14 residues. CDR1 and CDR2 from the germline V gene are SQVTM and ANQGSEA. The CDR3: CSVGPSRGVTEAFF. The CDR3 bases are TGCAGCGTTGGACCCTCCAGGGGGGTAACTGAAGCTTTCTTT. The full variable domain, with the rest looked up from reference TRBV29-1 and TRBJ1-1, is SAVISQKPSRDICQRGTSLTIQCQVDSQVTMMFWYRQQPGQSLTLIATANQGSEATYESGFVIDKFPISRPNLTFSTLTVSNMSPEDSSIYLCSVGPSRGVTEAFFGQGTRLTVV.

This clonotype was detected only a few times. The chain joins TRBV7-2 to TRBJ2-2, with 9 bases matching TRBD1. After removal of 6 bases from V and 6 bases from J, the junction contained 5 bases not matched to a gene. The germline V gene encodes CDR1 SGHTA and CDR2 FQGNSA. CDR3 length: 14 residues. The CDR3 region is CASRVDRGAGELFF. The CDR3 nucleotides are TGTGCCAGCAGAGTGGACAGGGGAGCCGGGGAGCTGTTTTTT.

The rearrangement joins TRBV4-2 to TRBJ2-5, with a possible D match to TRBD2 (5 bases). This CDR3 has 13 amino acids. Germline V gene data show CDR1 as LGHNA and CDR2 as YNFKEQ. V gave up 5 bases and J gave up 5 bases, with 12 bases separating them. The chain's CDR3 is CASSAHTGETQYF. The CDR3 coding sequence is TGTGCCAGCAGCGCCCACACGGGGGAGACCCAGTACTTC.

The chain uses TRBV29-1 and TRBJ2-2; a possible D gene is TRBD1 (6 bases). Germline assignment: CDR1 SQVTM and CDR2 ANQGSEA. The length of the CDR3 is 11 residues. V shed 6 bases and J shed 8 bases, with 10 bases lying between them. Here the CDR3 reads CSVDGTGELFF. CDR3 sequence (DNA): TGCAGCGTGGACGGGACAGGGGAGCTGTTTTTT.

The V and J genes are TRBV6-5 and TRBJ2-5; the D gene could be TRBD1 or TRBD2 (6 bases each). The closer fit of TRBJ2-7 to the DNA end suggests the J call may be wrong. Per germline, CDR1 MNHEY and CDR2 SVGAGI. CDR3 length equals 16 residues. The CDR3 region is CASSTTGASLYYEQYF. The CDR3 DNA reads as TGTGCCAGCAGTACCACGGGGGCGTCACTATACTACGAGCAGTACTTC.

V usage is TRBV2 and J usage is TRBJ1-2; D call uncertain. The CDR3 is made up of 13 amino acids. The V gene's germline CDR1 is SNHLY and CDR2 FYNNEI. Trimming shortened V by 5 bases and J by 3 bases, and 10 bases separated the two germline ends. CDR3 sequence reads: CASSINLDYGYTF. In DNA form, the CDR3 reads TGTGCCAGCAGTATAAATCTAGACTATGGCTACACCTTC.

The chain uses TRBV9 and TRBJ2-7; a possible D gene is TRBD1 (8 bases). Germline lookup yields CDR1 SGDLS and CDR2 YYNGEE. V lost 4 bases and J lost 0, with 11 bases in between. This CDR3 spans 14 amino acids. Here the CDR3 reads CASSTGGASYEQYF. In nucleotides, the CDR3 is TGTGCCAGCAGCACAGGGGGGGCCTCCTACGAGCAGTACTTC.

This clonotype came up many times. The chain joins TRBV19 to TRBJ1-2; a possible D gene is TRBD1 (5 bases). The CDR3 has 14 amino acids. Germline V CDR1 and CDR2: LNHDA, SQIVND (reference sequence). V was cut by 6 bases and J by 2 bases, with 13 bases left in between. The chain's CDR3 is CASRPDRQNYGYTF. The CDR3, as DNA: TGTGCCAGTAGGCCCGACAGACAAAACTATGGCTACACCTTC.

This clonotype was counted between two and nine times. V is TRBV4-1 and J is TRBJ1-2, with a weak D call TRBD1 (6 bases). CDR3 length: 15 amino acids. V was shortened by 0 bases and J by 4 bases, with 12 bases between the two germline ends. Germline V gene data show CDR1 as MGHRA and CDR2 as YSYEKL. The CDR3 nucleotides read TGCGCCAGCAGCCAAGATGTCCAGGGGCCCTATGGCTACACCTTC. This gives the protein CASSQDVQGPYGYTF.

The table lists this clonotype with a few counts. The rearrangement links TRBV7-9 to TRBJ2-7; D possibly corresponds to TRBD2 (6 bases). This CDR3 comprises 13 residues. Germline CDR1 reads SEHNR; CDR2 reads FQNEAQ (reference sequence). Trimming cost V 0 bases and J 3 bases, with 6 bases left between them. The chain's CDR3 is CASSLARDYEQYF. The CDR3 DNA follows: TGTGCCAGCAGCTTAGCGCGGGACTACGAGCAGTACTTC.

In the case of this clonotype: The junction does not match germline at one end; this may be a read error. The chain is built from TRBV4-2 and TRBJ2-7; D call uncertain. The germline gives CDR1 LGHNA, CDR2 YNFKEQ. This CDR3 contains 14 residues. CDR3 bases: TGTGCCAGCAGCCAAGAGGGAATCTCCGACGAGCAGTACTTC. Its translation: CASSQEGISDEQYF.

The chain couples TRBV3-1 to TRBJ1-1; D is uncertain. In germline, CDR1 is LGHDT, CDR2 YNNKEL (reference sequence). Trimming took 0 bases from V and 1 from J, leaving 9 bases between them. This CDR3 spans 15 amino acids. CDR3 region: CASSQDHRGNTEAFF. The CDR3 region has the DNA TGTGCCAGCAGCCAAGACCACCGGGGGAACACTGAAGCTTTCTTT.

This clonotype was seen at least ten times. The junction shows a germline mismatch at one end, possibly a read error. The rearrangement links TRBV29-1 to TRBJ1-3; the match to TRBD1 covers 10 bases. The CDR3 loop spans 14 amino acids. From germline, CDR1 is SQVTM and CDR2 ANQGSEA. The CDR3 region is CSVKDRGLGNTIYF. Here the CDR3 DNA reads TGCAGCGTTAAAGACAGGGGGCTTGGAAACACCATATATTTT.